These 10 T cell receptor beta chains came from one sample sequenced in a study of response to subunit inactivated influenza vaccine. TCRdb called the RT-PCR reads again in MiXCR, with one record for every CDR3 protein. The data show hundreds of thousands of distinct CDR3 sequences, with more than 9% seen just once and under 10% held by the top ten. The material sequenced was non-naive T cells sorted from PBMCs, taken less than 15 days before vaccination. These receptor sequences come from a man in his fifties or sixties who received an inactivated influenza vaccine.

The CDR3 region has the DNA TGTGCCACCAGTGATGAAGCCACTAGCGGGCCCTACAATGAGCAGTTCTTC. It codes for CATSDEATSGPYNEQFF. This chain links TRBV24-1 with TRBJ2-1; TRBD2 matches 9 bases. Germline V CDR1 and CDR2: KGHDR, SFDVKD. The CDR3 consists of 17 residues. The V gene end was trimmed by 3 bases and the J gene end by 2 bases; junction bases not matched to a gene: 7.

This clonotype was seen once. This chain connects TRBV7-2 to TRBJ1-5; tentatively, D is TRBD1 (5 bases). V lost 8 bases to trimming and J lost 3 bases, with 8 bases between them. CDR1 SGHTA and CDR2 FQGNSA come from the germline V gene. This CDR3 comprises 12 residues. The CDR3 sequence is CASGGYNQPQHF. CDR3 nucleotide sequence: TGTGCCAGCGGGGGGTACAATCAGCCCCAGCATTTT.

This clonotype was detected ten times or more. The J gene is TRBJ2-1, the V gene TRBV5-6, with 8 bases identical to TRBD2. CDR3 length: 15 residues. V shed 1 base and J 6 bases; nucleotides not matched to a gene: 6. The germline gives CDR1 SGHDT, CDR2 YYEEEE. Here the CDR3 DNA reads TGTGCCAGCAGCTTGAACAGCGGGAGTCTCAATGAGCAGTTCTTC. This codes for CASSLNSGSLNEQFF.

This sequence joins TRBV12-3 or TRBV12-4 and TRBJ2-2; D gene unclear. The V end was cut by 4 bases, the J end by 2 bases, with 11 bases between. The CDR3 totals 15 residues. The CDR3 nucleotides are TGTGCCAGCAGTTCTTGGTTGGAAAACACCGGGGAGCTGTTTTTT. Translating gives CASSSWLENTGELFF.

In its sample, this clonotype was seen a few times. This chain uses TRBV4-3 with TRBJ2-1; 7 bases map to TRBD1. The V and J ends lost 1 base and 4 bases, in that order; junction bases with no gene match: 4. This CDR3 contains 15 residues. Germline CDR1 and CDR2: LGHNA and YSLEER. The CDR3 nucleotides read TGCGCCAGCAGCCAAGGGGACAGAGAATACAATGAGCAGTTCTTC. Translated, it gives CASSQGDREYNEQFF.

Only a few counts were recorded for this clonotype. V usage is TRBV3-1 and J usage is TRBJ2-2; D possibly uses TRBD1 or TRBD2 (5 bases each). The germline V gene has CDR1 LGHDT and CDR2 YNNKEL (reference sequence). The length of the CDR3 is 12 residues. Trimming stripped 8 bases from V and 8 bases from J, with 12 bases between. CDR3 in amino acids: CASEGFQGELFF. DNA for the CDR3: TGTGCCAGCGAGGGGTTTCAGGGGGAGCTGTTTTTT.

The genes are TRBV14 and TRBJ1-1; D not resolved. Germline V gene sequence: CDR1 SGHDN, CDR2 FVKESK. Trimming stripped 4 bases from V and 7 bases from J, with 19 bases between. The CDR3 extends over 15 amino acids. CDR3 loop: CASSLAGSIRGEAFF. DNA of the CDR3: TGTGCCAGCAGCCTTGCGGGGTCTATCCGAGGTGAAGCTTTCTTT.

This clonotype was seen repeatedly, ten times or more. The chain carries TRBV27 and TRBJ1-2, with 10 bases fitting TRBD1. The ends lost 4 bases at V and 8 bases at J; junction bases unmatched: 16. This CDR3 has 17 residues. Germline loops: CDR1 MNHEY, CDR2 SMNVEV (reference sequence). The CDR3 DNA follows: TGTGCCAGCAGTTACCAGACAGGGGGCGCGATCTATGCCGGCTACACCTTC. Translation: CASSYQTGGAIYAGYTF.

This clonotype was seen more than once but under ten times. The V and J genes are TRBV3-1 and TRBJ2-4; D is possibly TRBD1 (7 bases). Trimming took 4 bases from V and 8 from J, leaving 12 bases between them. There are 13 residues in the CDR3. CDR1 is LGHDT, CDR2 YNNKEL, per germline (reference sequence). The CDR3 region has the DNA TGTGCCAGCAGCCCAACAGGGGAGGACATTCAGTACTTC. It encodes CASSPTGEDIQYF.

V is TRBV28 and J is TRBJ2-7, with unresolved D. V was cut by 7 bases and J by 0 bases, with 13 bases left in between. The CDR3 spans 14 residues. Looked up from germline, CDR1 is MDHEN and CDR2 is SYDVKM. The CDR3 nucleotides are TGTGCCAGCACCGAAGAACGAACCTCCTACGAGCAGTACTTC. Translated: CASTEERTSYEQYF.